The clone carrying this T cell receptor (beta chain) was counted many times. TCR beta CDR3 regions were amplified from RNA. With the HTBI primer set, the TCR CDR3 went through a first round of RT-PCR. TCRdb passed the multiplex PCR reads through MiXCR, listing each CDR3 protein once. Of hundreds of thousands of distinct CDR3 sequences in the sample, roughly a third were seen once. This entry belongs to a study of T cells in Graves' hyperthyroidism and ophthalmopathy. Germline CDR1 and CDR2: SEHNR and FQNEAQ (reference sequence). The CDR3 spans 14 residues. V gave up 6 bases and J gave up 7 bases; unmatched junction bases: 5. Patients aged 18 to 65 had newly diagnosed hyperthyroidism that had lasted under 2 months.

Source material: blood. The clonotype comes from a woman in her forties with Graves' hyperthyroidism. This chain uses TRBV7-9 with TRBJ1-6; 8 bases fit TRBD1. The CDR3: CASRYRTGNSPLHF. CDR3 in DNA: TGTGCCAGCAGGTACCGGACAGGGAATTCACCCCTCCACTTT.